This TCR beta chain comes out of a study of regulatory T cells in long-lasting Graves disease. Arm-PCR of CDR3 regions and iRepertoire HTBI primers were the basis on which TCR beta libraries were built. One entry per CDR3 protein results from TCRdb running MiXCR on the multiplex PCR reads. This table has approximately 390,000 distinct CDR3 sequences, 15% to 20% appearing once. The CDR3 contains 17 residues. V shed 1 base and J 4 bases; nucleotides not matched to a gene: 8. Looked up from germline, CDR1 is SGHVS and CDR2 is FQNEAQ. This clonotype occurred many times. The sample's time point: newly diagnosed GD, antithyroid drugs for less than 3 months. TCR sequences were obtained from RNA taken from PBMCs. This sample was also put to use in a study of T cells in Graves' hyperthyroidism and ophthalmopathy. Per that paper: Based on clinical symptoms, serum thyroxine and TRAb, thyroid ultrasound and orbital computed tomography, diagnoses were reached.

The rearrangement joins TRBV7-8 to TRBJ2-5, with 11 bases identical to TRBD2. The sequencing here drew on peripheral blood mononuclear cells (PBMCs), taken at new diagnosis, from a patient treated with antithyroid drugs. The clonotype comes from a woman younger than 30 with Graves disease. CDR3 amino acids: CASSLGISGGAGETQYF. Here the CDR3 DNA reads TGTGCCAGCAGCTTAGGGATTAGCGGGGGGGCAGGAGAGACCCAGTACTTC.